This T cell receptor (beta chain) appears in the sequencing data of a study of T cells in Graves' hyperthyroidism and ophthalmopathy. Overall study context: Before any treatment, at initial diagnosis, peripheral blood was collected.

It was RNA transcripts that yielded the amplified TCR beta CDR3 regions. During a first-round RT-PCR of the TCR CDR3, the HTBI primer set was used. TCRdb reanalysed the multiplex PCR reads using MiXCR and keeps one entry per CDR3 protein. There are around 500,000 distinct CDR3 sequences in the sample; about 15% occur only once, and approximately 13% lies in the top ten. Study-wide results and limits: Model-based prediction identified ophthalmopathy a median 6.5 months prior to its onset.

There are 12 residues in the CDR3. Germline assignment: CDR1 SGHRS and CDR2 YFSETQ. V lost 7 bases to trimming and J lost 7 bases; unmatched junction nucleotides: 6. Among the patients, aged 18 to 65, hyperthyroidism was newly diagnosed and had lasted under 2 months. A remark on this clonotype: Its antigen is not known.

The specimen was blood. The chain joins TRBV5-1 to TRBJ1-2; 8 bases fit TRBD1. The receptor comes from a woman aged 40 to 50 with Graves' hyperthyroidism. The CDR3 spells CASGSGGIGYTF. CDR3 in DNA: TGCGCCAGCGGCTCAGGGGGCATTGGCTACACCTTC.